The rows below give T cell receptor beta chains drawn from one sample of a study of response to subunit inactivated influenza vaccine. TCRdb re-derived calls from the RT-PCR reads in MiXCR, one entry per CDR3 protein. The sample contains around 150,000 distinct CDR3 sequences, roughly a tenth of which appear only once. The starting material was non-naive T cells sorted from PBMCs, obtained roughly 6 weeks after vaccination. These receptors came from a middle-aged man who received an inactivated influenza vaccine. The CDR3 runs from the conserved cysteine through the conserved F or W. Each record gives: J gene, D gene, V gene, clone size, CDR3 length, CDR3 DNA, CDR3 protein. A D gene is named only where the DNA matches it firmly. Expanded clones get a size class; other rows say once, few or many, or leave the size out.

>TRBJ2-1|TRBD2|TRBV3-1|-|15
TGTGCCAGCAGCCCGGCCGGGACTAGGAATCGTGAGCAGTTCTTC
CASSPAGTRNREQFF
>TRBJ2-4|-|TRBV20-1|few|13
TGCAGTGCTAGAGTTCAGGGTCTAGGCATTCAGTACTTC
CSARVQGLGIQYF
>TRBJ1-2|-|TRBV20-1|-|18
TGCAGTGCTAGAGATCCCCTATCAGGGTTTTACGCTAACTATGGCTACACCTTC
CSARDPLSGFYANYGYTF
>TRBJ1-1|-|TRBV20-1|many|13
TGCAGGGCTGGAACGGGAATGAACACTGAAGCTTTCTTT
CRAGTGMNTEAFF
>TRBJ1-2|-|TRBV11-2|-|15
TGTGCCAGCAGCGCCGTAGGGCCCTCTAACTATGGCTACACCTTC
CASSAVGPSNYGYTF
>TRBJ1-5|TRBD1|TRBV28|many|15
TGTGCCAGCAGTTTCGGGACAGCCGTAAATCAGCCCCAGCATTTT
CASSFGTAVNQPQHF
>TRBJ1-2|TRBD1|TRBV28|few|14
TGTGCCAGCAGCGCCTTGACAGGGATCTATGGCTACACCTTC
CASSALTGIYGYTF
>TRBJ2-7|-|TRBV9|few|16
TGTGCCAGCAGCGTAGGAGGTCAAACAGGCTCCTACGAGCAGTACTTC
CASSVGGQTGSYEQYF
>TRBJ1-5|TRBD1|TRBV20-1|many|14
TGCAGTGCTTCCGGGACAGGGGGTGGTCAGCCCCAGCATTTT
CSASGTGGGQPQHF
>TRBJ2-7|-|TRBV5-1|many|14
TGCGCCAGTTTGGGGCGGACACCCTCCTACGAGCAGTACTTC
CASLGRTPSYEQYF
>TRBJ1-3|-|TRBV4-2|many|18
TGTGCCAGCAGCCCGGGGGCGGACTATGACCTACCTGGAGACACCATATATTTT
CASSPGADYDLPGDTIYF
>TRBJ2-7|-|TRBV5-5|few|14
TGTGCCAGCAGCTTCGGGACGGAGCGCTACGAGCAGTACTTC
CASSFGTERYEQYF
>TRBJ2-1|TRBD1|TRBV5-1|many|15
TGCGCCAGCAGCCGCGGGACAGGGGGCATCGATGAGCAGTTCTTC
CASSRGTGGIDEQFF